The 18 T cell receptor beta chains given below trace back to one sample, sequenced in a study of cytomegalovirus exposure and HLA in healthy donors. The data were produced by immunoSEQ multiplex PCR, yet TCRdb's version contains in-frame clones alone and is incomplete. The sample shows some 88,000 clones, 95% to 98% of them seen only once. Sequencing was performed on PBMCs. These receptors were obtained from a man aged 18 to 30 in good health and CMV-seronegative.

The chain carries TRBV19 and TRBJ2-1, with 9 bases matching TRBD2. The CDR3 consists of 16 residues. The V and J ends lost 2 bases and 10 bases, in that order; junction bases with no gene match: 12. CDR1 and CDR2 (germline): LNHDA, SQIVND (reference sequence). Written as DNA, the CDR3 is TGTGCCAGTAGTATATATGGGGCTAGCGGGACGGGGGAGCAGTTCTTC. Translating it yields CASSIYGASGTGEQFF.

This rearrangement joins TRBV19 to TRBJ1-5; D call uncertain. CDR1 and CDR2 (germline): LNHDA, SQIVND (reference sequence). The germline V and J ends were trimmed by 8 bases and 7 bases, with 12 bases remaining between them. CDR3 length: 12 residues. CDR3 nucleotide sequence: TGTGCCAGTGCACAGCTCGAACAGCCCCAGCATTTT. As protein: CASAQLEQPQHF. Full variable domain (rest looked up from reference TRBV19 and TRBJ1-5): DGGITQSPKYLFRKEGQNVTLSCEQNLNHDAMYWYRQDPGQGLRLIYYSQIVNDFQKGDIAEGYSVSREKKESFPLTVTSAQKNPTAFYLCASAQLEQPQHFGDGTRLSIL.

V usage is TRBV5-1 and J usage is TRBJ2-7; D perhaps matches TRBD2 (5 bases). The CDR3 is 14 residues long. The germline V and J ends were trimmed by 0 bases and 5 bases, with 12 bases remaining between them. The germline CDR1 and CDR2 sequences are SGHRS and YFSETQ. Here the CDR3 DNA reads TGCGCCAGCAGCTTGGTTAATTTGAGGGACGAGCAGTACTTC. It yields the protein CASSLVNLRDEQYF.

The chain has TRBV2 and TRBJ2-7, with a possible D match to TRBD1 (5 bases). V lost 11 bases to trimming and J lost 2 bases, with 19 bases between them. Germline V gene lookup returns CDR1 SNHLY and CDR2 FYNNEI. The CDR3 has 14 residues. In DNA form, the CDR3 reads TGTGCCGGAATGGAGACAGCAACGACCTACGAGCAGTACTTC. Translating it yields CAGMETATTYEQYF. Full variable domain (rest looked up from reference TRBV2 and TRBJ2-7): EPEVTQTPSHQVTQMGQEVILRCVPISNHLYFYWYRQILGQKVEFLVSFYNNEISEKSEIFDDQFSVERPDGSNFTLKIRSTKLEDSAMYFCAGMETATTYEQYFGPGTRLTVT.

V usage is TRBV6-1 and J usage is TRBJ2-1; the D gene is possibly TRBD2 (5 bases). Germline V CDR1 and CDR2: MNHNS, SASEGT. The CDR3 consists of 14 residues. The V end was cut by 7 bases, the J end by 4 bases, with 14 bases between. In DNA, the CDR3 is TGTGCCAGCATTCTCGGGATATCTTACAATGAGCAGTTCTTC. This gives the protein CASILGISYNEQFF.

The chain employs TRBV14 and TRBJ2-7; 7 bases fit TRBD2. Losses at the gene ends were 5 bases for V and 4 bases for J; bases not matched to a gene: 8. Germline V CDR1 and CDR2: SGHDN, FVKESK. This CDR3 has 14 amino acids. This CDR3 reads CASSDGGFGYEQYF. In DNA, the CDR3 is TGTGCCAGCAGCGACGGGGGGTTCGGGTACGAGCAGTACTTC.

The CDR3, as DNA: TGCGCCAGCAGCCCCTCCCCCGGGGGGTTAGCCTACGAGCAGTACTTC. Encoded protein: CASSPSPGGLAYEQYF. The chain has TRBV4-1 and TRBJ2-7; the match to TRBD2 covers 7 bases. The V gene end was trimmed by 4 bases and the J gene end by 2 bases; junction bases not matched to a gene: 11. CDR1 is MGHRA and CDR2 is YSYEKL in the germline V gene. The CDR3 sequence is 16 residues long.

The J gene is TRBJ1-5, the V gene TRBV19; weak D call: TRBD1 (6 bases). This CDR3 has 16 residues. Per germline, CDR1 LNHDA and CDR2 SQIVND (reference sequence). V shed 5 bases and J shed 0 bases, with 14 bases lying between them. The CDR3 DNA is TGTGCCAGTAGTCCTCGACAGGATTATAGCAATCAGCCCCAGCATTTT. It codes for CASSPRQDYSNQPQHF. The whole variable domain, remainder taken from reference TRBV19 and TRBJ1-5, is DGGITQSPKYLFRKEGQNVTLSCEQNLNHDAMYWYRQDPGQGLRLIYYSQIVNDFQKGDIAEGYSVSREKKESFPLTVTSAQKNPTAFYLCASSPRQDYSNQPQHFGDGTRLSIL.

This CDR3 is CASSTSNNRGNEKLFF. The CDR3 nucleotides read TGTGCCAGTAGTACCTCGAACAATAGGGGTAATGAAAAACTGTTTTTT. The chain combines TRBV19 with TRBJ1-4, with a weak D call TRBD1 (5 bases). The ends were cut back, 4 bases at V and 4 bases at J, with 16 bases in the middle. The CDR3 is made up of 16 amino acids. Germline V gives CDR1 LNHDA, CDR2 SQIVND (reference sequence).

A single count supports this clone. The J gene is TRBJ2-7, the V gene TRBV28, with D tentatively TRBD2 (5 bases). Germline assignment: CDR1 MDHEN and CDR2 SYDVKM. Between the trimmed V and J ends, which lost 6 bases and 3 bases, there was a span of 24 bases. The CDR3 is made up of 17 amino acids. This CDR3 is CASSSTPAGMRSYEQYF. The CDR3 region has the DNA TGTGCCAGCAGCTCGACACCGGCGGGTATGAGAAGCTACGAGCAGTACTTC.

This rearrangement joins TRBV6-1 to TRBJ1-1; D ambiguous. This CDR3 is 13 amino acids long. Trimming pared 7 bases from V and 6 bases from J, leaving 15 bases between. Germline V gene sequence: CDR1 MNHNS, CDR2 SASEGT. CDR3 in DNA: TGTGCCAGCATGGTCAGGCCGGCCGCTGAAGCTTTCTTT. Its protein product is CASMVRPAAEAFF.

This chain connects TRBV7-6 to TRBJ1-1, with 9 bases lining up with TRBD1. Germline CDR1 and CDR2: SGHVS and FNYEAQ. V trimming: 3 bases; J trimming: 4 bases; junction bases outside the gene matches: 3. The CDR3 runs 14 residues. CDR3 amino acids: CASSFDRGGTEAFF. In DNA, the CDR3 is TGTGCCAGCAGCTTTGACAGGGGGGGCACTGAAGCTTTCTTT.

This chain connects TRBV29-1 to TRBJ2-2; possible D gene TRBD1, 5 bases. Trimming pared 5 bases from V and 3 bases from J, leaving 16 bases between. Germline loops: CDR1 SQVTM, CDR2 ANQGSEA. The CDR3 contains 15 residues. The CDR3 DNA reads as TGCAGCGTTTCGGTGGGGCAGCCGGACACCGGGGAGCTGTTTTTT. Translating it yields CSVSVGQPDTGELFF.

This clone was counted once. This chain joins TRBV7-2 and TRBJ2-5, with TRBD2 matching 7 bases. From germline, CDR1 is SGHTA and CDR2 FQGNSA. This CDR3 is built from 14 residues. J was trimmed by 4 bases and V by 3 bases; bases with no gene match: 5. CDR3 in amino acids: CASSLREWLETQYF. The CDR3 coding sequence is TGTGCCAGCAGCTTGCGGGAGTGGCTAGAGACCCAGTACTTC.

This clone was detected once. The gene calls are TRBV7-9 and TRBJ2-7; 7 positions match TRBD1. The CDR3 is 12 amino acids. With 5 bases clipped from V and 6 bases from J, the junction kept 4 bases outside the gene matches. Germline CDR1 reads SEHNR; CDR2 reads FQNEAQ (reference sequence). The CDR3 loop reads CASSPAGGEQYV. In nucleotides, the CDR3 is TGTGCCAGCAGCCCCGCAGGGGGCGAGCAGTACGTC.

The V call is TRBV6-5, the J call TRBJ2-5; maybe TRBD2 (6 bases). V lost 2 bases and J 4 bases, leaving 11 bases between the germline ends. The CDR3 covers 14 residues. CDR1 is MNHEY, CDR2 SVGAGI, per germline. The CDR3 DNA reads TGTGCCAGCAGTTACGAACTAGCCACAGAGACCCAGTACTTC. Amino acid sequence: CASSYELATETQYF.

The V call is TRBV5-6, the J call TRBJ2-6; maybe TRBD1 (6 bases). Germline V CDR1 and CDR2: SGHDT, YYEEEE. The germline V and J ends were trimmed by 2 bases and 2 bases, with 8 bases remaining between them. The CDR3 spans 15 residues. The CDR3 spells CASSLKGAGANVLTF. Written as DNA, the CDR3 is TGTGCCAGCAGCTTAAAGGGGGCTGGGGCCAACGTCCTGACTTTC.

V and J are TRBV12-5 and TRBJ1-1; a possible D gene is TRBD1 (5 bases). The CDR3 is made up of 17 amino acids. V gave up 1 base and J gave up 5 bases, with 20 bases separating them. CDR1 and CDR2 (germline): LGHNT, FRNRAP. The CDR3 reads CASGLAREAISATEAFF. DNA of the CDR3: TGTGCTAGTGGTTTGGCCAGGGAGGCGATCAGTGCTACTGAAGCTTTCTTT.